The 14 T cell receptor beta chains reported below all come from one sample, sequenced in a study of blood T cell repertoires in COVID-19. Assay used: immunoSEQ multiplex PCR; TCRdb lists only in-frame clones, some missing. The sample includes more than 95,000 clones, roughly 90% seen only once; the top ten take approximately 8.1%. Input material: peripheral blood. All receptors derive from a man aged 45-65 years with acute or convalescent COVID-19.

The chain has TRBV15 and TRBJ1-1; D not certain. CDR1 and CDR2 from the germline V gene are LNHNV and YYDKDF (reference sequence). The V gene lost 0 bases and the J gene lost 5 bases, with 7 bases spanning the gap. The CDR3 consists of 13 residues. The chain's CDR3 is CATSRDPKTEAFF. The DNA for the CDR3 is TGTGCCACCAGCAGAGATCCCAAAACTGAAGCTTTCTTT.

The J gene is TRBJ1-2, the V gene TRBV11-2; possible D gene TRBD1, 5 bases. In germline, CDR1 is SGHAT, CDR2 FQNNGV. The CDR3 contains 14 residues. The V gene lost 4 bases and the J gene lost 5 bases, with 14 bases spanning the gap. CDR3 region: CASSSRGRRYGYTF. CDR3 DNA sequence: TGTGCCAGCAGCTCAAGGGGAAGACGGTATGGCTACACCTTC.

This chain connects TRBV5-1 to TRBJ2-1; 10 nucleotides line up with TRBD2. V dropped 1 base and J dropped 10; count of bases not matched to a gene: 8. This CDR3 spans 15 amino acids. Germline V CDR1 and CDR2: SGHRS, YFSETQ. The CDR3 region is CASSLYLAGAREQFF. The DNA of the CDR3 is TGCGCCAGCAGCTTGTACCTAGCGGGAGCCAGGGAGCAGTTCTTC.

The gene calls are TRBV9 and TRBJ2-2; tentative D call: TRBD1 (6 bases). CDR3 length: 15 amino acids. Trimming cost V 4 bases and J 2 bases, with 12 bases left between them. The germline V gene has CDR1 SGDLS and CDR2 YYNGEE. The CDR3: CASSPRTDNTGELFF. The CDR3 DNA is TGTGCCAGCAGCCCACGGACAGATAACACCGGGGAGCTGTTTTTT.

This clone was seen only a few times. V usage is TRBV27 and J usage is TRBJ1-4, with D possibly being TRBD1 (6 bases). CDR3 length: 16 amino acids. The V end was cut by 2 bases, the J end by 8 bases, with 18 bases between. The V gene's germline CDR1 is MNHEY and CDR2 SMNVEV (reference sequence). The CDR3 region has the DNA TGTGCCAGCAGTTTAAGGGCAGGGGCTGTAGGAGAAAAACTGTTTTTT. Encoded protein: CASSLRAGAVGEKLFF. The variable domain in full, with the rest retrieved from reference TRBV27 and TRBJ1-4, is EAQVTQNPRYLITVTGKKLTVTCSQNMNHEYMSWYRQDPGLGLRQIYYSMNVEVTDKGDVPEGYKVSRKEKRNFPLILESPSPNQTSLYFCASSLRAGAVGEKLFFGSGTQLSVL.

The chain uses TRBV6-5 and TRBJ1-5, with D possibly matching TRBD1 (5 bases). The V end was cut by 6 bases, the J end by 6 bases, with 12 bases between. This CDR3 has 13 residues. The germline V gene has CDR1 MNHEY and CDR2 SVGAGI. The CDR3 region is CASSFQGTQPQHF. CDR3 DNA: TGTGCCAGCAGCTTTCAGGGTACTCAGCCCCAGCATTTT.

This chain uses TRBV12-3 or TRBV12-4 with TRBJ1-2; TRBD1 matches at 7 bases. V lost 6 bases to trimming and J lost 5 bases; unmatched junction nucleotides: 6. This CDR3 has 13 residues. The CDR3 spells CASSLGQRYGYTF. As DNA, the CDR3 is TGTGCCAGCAGCCTGGGACAGAGATATGGCTACACCTTC.

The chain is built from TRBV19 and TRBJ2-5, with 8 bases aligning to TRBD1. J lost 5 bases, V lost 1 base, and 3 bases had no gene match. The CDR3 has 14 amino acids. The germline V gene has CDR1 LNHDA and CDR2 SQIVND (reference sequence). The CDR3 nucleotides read TGTGCCAGTAGTATAGCAGGGGGCGGCGAGACCCAGTACTTC. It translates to CASSIAGGGETQYF.

The CDR3 reads CASSARDSHFYGYTF. CDR3 sequence (DNA): TGTGCCAGTAGTGCACGAGACAGTCACTTCTATGGCTACACCTTC. The J gene is TRBJ1-2, the V gene TRBV19; maybe TRBD1 (5 bases). V was trimmed by 5 bases and J by 4 bases, leaving 17 bases between them. The CDR3 is made up of 15 amino acids. CDR1 LNHDA and CDR2 SQIVND come from the germline V gene (reference sequence).

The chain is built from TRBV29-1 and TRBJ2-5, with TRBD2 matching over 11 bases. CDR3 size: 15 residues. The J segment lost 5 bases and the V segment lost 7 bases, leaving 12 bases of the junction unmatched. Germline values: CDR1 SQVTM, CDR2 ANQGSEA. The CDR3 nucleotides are TGCAGCGCGATTCTAGCGGGAGGACTCCGGGAGACCCAGTACTTC. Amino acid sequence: CSAILAGGLRETQYF.

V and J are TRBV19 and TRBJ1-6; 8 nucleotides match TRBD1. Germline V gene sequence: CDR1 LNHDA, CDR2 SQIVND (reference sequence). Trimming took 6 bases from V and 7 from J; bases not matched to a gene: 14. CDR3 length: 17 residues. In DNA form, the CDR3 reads TGTGCCAGTAGCACACGAGGCCGACAGGGGAAGAATTCACCCCTCCACTTT. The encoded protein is CASSTRGRQGKNSPLHF.

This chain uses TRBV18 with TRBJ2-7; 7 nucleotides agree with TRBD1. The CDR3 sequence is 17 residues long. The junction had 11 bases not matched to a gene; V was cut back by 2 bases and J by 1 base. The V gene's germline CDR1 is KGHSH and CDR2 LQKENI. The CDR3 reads CASSPTVLTGASYEQYF. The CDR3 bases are TGTGCCAGCTCACCAACAGTCCTAACAGGGGCATCCTACGAGCAGTACTTC.

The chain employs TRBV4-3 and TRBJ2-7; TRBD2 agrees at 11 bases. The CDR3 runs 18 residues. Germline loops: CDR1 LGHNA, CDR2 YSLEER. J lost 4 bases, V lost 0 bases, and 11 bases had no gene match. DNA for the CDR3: TGCGCCAGCAGCCAAGAGGAGGGGCGACTAGCGGGACGGTACGAGCAGTACTTC. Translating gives CASSQEEGRLAGRYEQYF.

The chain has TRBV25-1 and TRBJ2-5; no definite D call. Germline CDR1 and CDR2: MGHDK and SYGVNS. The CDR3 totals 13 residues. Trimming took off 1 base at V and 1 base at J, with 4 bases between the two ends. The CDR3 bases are TGTGCCAGCAGTGAATGGGCCCAAGAGACCCAGTACTTC. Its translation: CASSEWAQETQYF.